Below are 24 T cell receptor beta chains sequenced from a single sample in a study of graft-versus-host responses after intestinal transplantation. Processing was applied to graft tissue in order to liberate intraepithelial and lamina propria lymphocytes. Clones were sequenced by immunoSEQ multiplex PCR, and TCRdb holds only the in-frame ones, with some missing. The sample has roughly 15,000 clones; roughly 60% are singletons. This specimen was ileum tissue, taken 524 days after transplant. These receptor sequences come from a human patient who received an intestinal transplant, so some T cells may come from the graft donor.

The chain is built from TRBV2 and TRBJ1-4; D is possibly TRBD1 (5 bases). Trimming left V 0 bases short and J 1 base short, with 6 bases between. The CDR3 totals 15 residues. Looked up from germline, CDR1 is SNHLY and CDR2 is FYNNEI. The CDR3 sequence is CASSEARGTNEKLFF. The DNA of the CDR3 is TGTGCCAGCAGTGAAGCAAGGGGAACTAATGAAAAACTGTTTTTT.

The chain couples TRBV7-2 to TRBJ1-6, with 9 bases identical to TRBD1. The CDR3 has 16 amino acids. Germline CDR1 reads SGHTA; CDR2 reads FQGNSA. With V trimmed by 0 bases and J by 10 bases, 7 bases remained unmatched. CDR3 sequence (DNA): TGTGCCAGCAGCTTAGCACCGACAGGGGGAGTATCACCCCTCCACTTT. The encoded protein is CASSLAPTGGVSPLHF. The whole variable domain, filled in from reference TRBV7-2 and TRBJ1-6, reads GAGVSQSPSNKVTEKGKDVELRCDPISGHTALYWYRQSLGQGLEFLIYFQGNSAPDKSGLPSDRFSAERTGGSVSTLTIQRTQQEDSAVYLCASSLAPTGGVSPLHFGNGTRLTVT.

This chain joins TRBV19 and TRBJ1-4; unclear D gene. The CDR3 covers 14 residues. V was shortened by 3 bases and J by 5 bases, with 10 bases between the two germline ends. Germline lookup yields CDR1 LNHDA and CDR2 SQIVND (reference sequence). The CDR3 bases are TGTGCCAGTAGTATCGGGGTCGGGAATGAAAAACTGTTTTTT. Translation: CASSIGVGNEKLFF.

The chain uses TRBV9 and TRBJ2-7, with D perhaps matching TRBD1 (5 bases). This CDR3 has 13 amino acids. Per germline, CDR1 SGDLS and CDR2 YYNGEE. V lost 4 bases and J lost 4, with 12 bases in between. As DNA, the CDR3 is TGTGCCAGCAGCTTTAACACAGGTTACGAGCAGTACTTC. It encodes CASSFNTGYEQYF. Full variable domain (rest looked up from reference TRBV9 and TRBJ2-7): DSGVTQTPKHLITATGQRVTLRCSPRSGDLSVYWYQQSLDQGLQFLIQYYNGEERAKGNILERFSAQQFPDLHSELNLSSLELGDSALYFCASSFNTGYEQYFGPGTRLTVT.

V usage is TRBV30 and J usage is TRBJ1-2; no clear D gene. The CDR3 has 12 residues. Germline V gene lookup returns CDR1 GTSNPN and CDR2 SVGIG (reference sequence). The V gene lost 1 base and the J gene lost 4 bases, with 7 bases spanning the gap. The CDR3 region has the DNA TGTGCCTGGAGTGGAACGGGCTATGGCTACACCTTC. Protein: CAWSGTGYGYTF. Full variable domain (remainder filled in from reference TRBV30 and TRBJ1-2): SQTIHQWPATLVQPVGSPLSLECTVEGTSNPNLYWYRQAAGRGLQLLFYSVGIGQISSEVPQNLSASRPQDRQFILSSKKLLLSDSGFYLCAWSGTGYGYTFGSGTRLTVV.

This clone is labeled medium-sized (0.01 to 0.1%). The chain uses TRBV4-3 and TRBJ1-2; D unclear. The CDR3 covers 16 residues. V lost 0 bases and J 2 bases, leaving 13 bases between the germline ends. CDR1 LGHNA and CDR2 YSLEER come from the germline V gene. The CDR3 DNA follows: TGCGCCAGCAGCCAAGATATTGGCTTTACAAACTATGGCTACACCTTC. It specifies CASSQDIGFTNYGYTF.

V is TRBV11-2 and J is TRBJ2-7; D uncertain. The ends were cut back, 5 bases at V and 1 base at J, with 3 bases in the middle. This CDR3 comprises 11 residues. The V gene's germline CDR1 is SGHAT and CDR2 FQNNGV. CDR3 protein: CASSPSYEQYF. CDR3 DNA sequence: TGTGCCAGCAGCCCATCCTACGAGCAGTACTTC.

This clone came up once. The chain links TRBV21-1 to TRBJ2-7; the DNA was not compared with TRBD1, the D call given in the table. TRBV21-1 is labeled a pseudogene. This CDR3 has 18 amino acids. CDR3 coding DNA: TGTGCCAGCAGCAAAGCGCTTTTAGAGACAGGGGGTTCCTACGAGCAGTACTTC. The encoded protein is CASSKALLETGGSYEQYF.

The chain employs TRBV19 and TRBJ2-5; 7 nucleotides line up with TRBD2. This CDR3 is built from 15 residues. With 6 bases clipped from V and 4 bases from J, the junction kept 11 bases outside the gene matches. Germline CDR1 is LNHDA and CDR2 is SQIVND (reference sequence). The DNA for the CDR3 is TGTGCCAGTAGACAGAACTCGGGGGGTCCAGAGACCCAGTACTTC. It encodes CASRQNSGGPETQYF.

This sequence joins TRBV6-1 and TRBJ2-3; possible D gene TRBD1, 5 bases. The CDR3 extends over 15 amino acids. Trimming pared 3 bases from V and 4 bases from J, leaving 14 bases between. Germline-derived CDR1 and CDR2 are MNHNS and SASEGT. CDR3 loop: CASSDNRIPSDTQYF. The CDR3 DNA follows: TGTGCCAGCAGTGATAACAGGATTCCTTCAGATACGCAGTATTTT.

This sequence joins TRBV5-8 and TRBJ1-5; perhaps TRBD1 as D (5 bases). CDR3 length equals 15 residues. Germline V gives CDR1 SGHTS, CDR2 YDEGEE. V was pared by 0 bases and J by 4 bases, with 11 bases between. As DNA, the CDR3 is TGTGCCAGCAGCTTGGACCAGGGTGGAAATCAGCCCCAGCATTTT. Its translation is CASSLDQGGNQPQHF.

V usage is TRBV11-2 and J usage is TRBJ1-3; TRBD1 agrees at 7 bases. The CDR3 sequence is 15 residues long. Germline trimming cut 2 bases from V and 7 bases from J; bases unmatched to any gene: 8. The germline gives CDR1 SGHAT, CDR2 FQNNGV. CDR3 nucleotides: TGTGCCAGCAGCTTACTAACCAGGGGGAGTAACACCATATATTTT. Residues: CASSLLTRGSNTIYF. The entire variable domain, with the rest obtained from reference TRBV11-2 and TRBJ1-3, is as follows: EAGVAQSPRYKIIEKRQSVAFWCNPISGHATLYWYQQILGQGPKLLIQFQNNGVVDDSQLPKDRFSAERLKGVDSTLKIQPAKLEDSAVYLCASSLLTRGSNTIYFGEGSWLTVV.

The chain employs TRBV29-1 and TRBJ1-2, with 9 bases aligning to TRBD1. After removal of 7 bases from V and 8 bases from J, the junction contained 11 bases not matched to a gene. Germline V gene sequence: CDR1 SQVTM, CDR2 ANQGSEA. There are 13 residues in the CDR3. CDR3: CSGRTGTGKGYTF. The CDR3 DNA reads TGCAGCGGCCGAACCGGGACAGGGAAAGGCTACACCTTC. Full variable domain (remainder filled in from reference TRBV29-1 and TRBJ1-2): SAVISQKPSRDICQRGTSLTIQCQVDSQVTMMFWYRQQPGQSLTLIATANQGSEATYESGFVIDKFPISRPNLTFSTLTVSNMSPEDSSIYLCSGRTGTGKGYTFGSGTRLTVV.

There are a few counts of this clone. This sequence joins TRBV2 and TRBJ2-5, with 12 positions matching TRBD2. Trimming cost V 4 bases and J 3 bases; bases outside gene matches: 3. CDR1 is SNHLY and CDR2 is FYNNEI in the germline V gene. This CDR3 contains 15 residues. DNA of the CDR3: TGTGCCAGCAGTGGGACTAGCGGGGAGAAAGAGACCCAGTACTTC. As protein: CASSGTSGEKETQYF.

The chain carries TRBV12-5 and TRBJ2-7; possibly TRBD2 for D (6 bases). The CDR3 spans 12 residues. CDR1 is LGHNT and CDR2 is FRNRAP in the germline V gene. The ends were cut back, 6 bases at V and 9 bases at J, with 15 bases in the middle. The CDR3 DNA is TGTGCTAGTGGAGTTTCCCGGGACTTGCAGTACTTC. Translating it yields CASGVSRDLQYF. The full variable domain, rest sourced from reference TRBV12-5 and TRBJ2-7, is DARVTQTPRHKVTEMGQEVTMRCQPILGHNTVFWYRQTMMQGLELLAYFRNRAPLDDSGMPKDRFSAEMPDATLATLKIQPSEPRDSAVYFCASGVSRDLQYFGPGTRLTVT.

The chain has TRBV6-5 and TRBJ1-1; the match to TRBD1 covers 9 bases. V shed 5 bases and J 0 bases; nucleotides not matched to a gene: 4. Per the germline V gene, CDR1 is MNHEY and CDR2 is SVGAGI. The CDR3 is 15 residues long. The CDR3 DNA reads as TGTGCCAGCAGTACTCGACAGGGGGTGAACACTGAAGCTTTCTTT. Translated: CASSTRQGVNTEAFF.

This chain connects TRBV5-1 to TRBJ2-7; 10 nucleotides align to TRBD1. The germline V gene has CDR1 SGHRS and CDR2 YFSETQ. The CDR3 has 14 residues. V shed 4 bases and J 1 base; nucleotides not matched to a gene: 2. CDR3 residues: CASSPGQGSYEQYF. For the CDR3, the DNA is TGCGCCAGCAGCCCGGGACAGGGGTCCTACGAGCAGTACTTC.

V and J are TRBV10-3 and TRBJ2-3; 11 nucleotides agree with TRBD2. CDR1 is ENHRY, CDR2 SYGVKD, per germline. The junction had 10 bases not matched to a gene; V was cut back by 10 bases and J by 4 bases. CDR3 length: 15 amino acids. The CDR3 region is CATLSGGVSSDTQYF. The CDR3 DNA is TGTGCCACCCTTAGCGGGGGGGTATCTTCAGATACGCAGTATTTT.

V gene TRBV9 combines with J gene TRBJ2-3, with D possibly being TRBD2 (6 bases). V lost 3 bases to trimming and J lost 2 bases, with 10 bases between them. The germline V gene encodes CDR1 SGDLS and CDR2 YYNGEE. The CDR3 sequence is 14 residues long. Here the CDR3 DNA reads TGTGCCAGCAGCGGCGGGGTACCCACAGATACGCAGTATTTT. Protein product: CASSGGVPTDTQYF.

This clone is judged medium-sized. V gene TRBV7-9 combines with J gene TRBJ2-2; TRBD2 matches at 12 bases. The CDR3 covers 15 residues. Germline V CDR1 and CDR2: SEHNR, FQNEAQ (reference sequence). V shed 5 bases, J shed 3 bases, and the junction held 1 base outside the gene matches. In nucleotides, the CDR3 is TGTGCCAGCAGCCGACTAGCGGGGGACACCGGGGAGCTGTTTTTT. Protein sequence: CASSRLAGDTGELFF.

This clone was counted a few times. The chain uses TRBV5-6 and TRBJ2-5; D not certain. CDR3 size: 14 residues. Per germline, CDR1 SGHDT and CDR2 YYEEEE. Trimming took 3 bases from V and 1 from J, leaving 10 bases between them. In nucleotides, the CDR3 is TGTGCCAGCAGCTACGTCGCCGGCCAAGAGACCCAGTACTTC. It yields the protein CASSYVAGQETQYF.

This chain connects TRBV4-3 to TRBJ1-3, with TRBD1 identical over 7 bases. Germline V gene data show CDR1 as LGHNA and CDR2 as YSLEER. This CDR3 region has 15 residues. The V segment lost 2 bases and the J segment 4 bases; nucleotides outside the gene matches: 5. The chain's CDR3 is CASSQSTGVGNTIYF. CDR3 bases: TGCGCCAGCAGCCAATCTACAGGGGTCGGAAACACCATATATTTT.

This clone was seen a handful of times. The rearrangement uses TRBV10-2 and TRBJ2-7; a weak D match, TRBD2 (6 bases). The CDR3 runs to 14 residues. V was clipped by 0 bases and J by 6 bases, with 12 bases between them. Germline CDR1 and CDR2: WSHSY and SAAADI. The CDR3 DNA reads as TGCGCCAGCAGTGAGTCTAAACTAGCAGGCGAGCAGTACTTC. This gives the protein CASSESKLAGEQYF.

This clone occurred a few times. V and J are TRBV10-1 and TRBJ2-7; D perhaps matches TRBD2 (5 bases). Looked up from germline, CDR1 is WNHNN and CDR2 is SYGVQD (reference sequence). CDR3 length: 14 amino acids. With 3 bases removed from V and 3 bases from J, the gap between germline ends came to 12 bases. In nucleotides, the CDR3 is TGCGCCAGCAGTGACTGGGAGAGGCACTACGAGCAGTACTTC. As protein: CASSDWERHYEQYF.